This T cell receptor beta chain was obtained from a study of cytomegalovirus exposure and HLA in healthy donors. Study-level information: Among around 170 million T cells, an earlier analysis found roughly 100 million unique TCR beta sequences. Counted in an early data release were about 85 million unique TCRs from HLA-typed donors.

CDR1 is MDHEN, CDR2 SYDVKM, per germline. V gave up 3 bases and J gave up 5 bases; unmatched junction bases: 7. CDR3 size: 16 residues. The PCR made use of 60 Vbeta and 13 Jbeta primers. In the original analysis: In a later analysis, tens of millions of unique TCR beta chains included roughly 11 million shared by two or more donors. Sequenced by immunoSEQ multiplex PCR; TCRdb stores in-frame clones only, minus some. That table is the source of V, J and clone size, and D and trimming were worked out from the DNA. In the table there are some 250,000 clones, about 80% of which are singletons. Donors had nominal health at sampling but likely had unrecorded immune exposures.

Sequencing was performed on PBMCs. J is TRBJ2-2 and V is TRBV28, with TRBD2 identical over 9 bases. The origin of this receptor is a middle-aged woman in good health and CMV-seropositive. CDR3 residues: CASSLSGLALTGELFF. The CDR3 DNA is TGTGCCAGCAGTTTGTCAGGACTAGCGCTTACCGGGGAGCTGTTTTTT.